The next 14 T cell receptor beta chains were all read from a single sample in a study of OX40 agonist ivuxolimab in advanced cancers. Receptors were amplified or captured by the immunoSEQ multiplex PCR assay. TCRdb's version of the immuneACCESS table is confined to in-frame rearrangements and falls short of the full clone set. An unresolved V gene accounts for under half of the shortfall where checked; the remainder is of unknown origin. This sample lists about 84,000 clones; around 84% were detected once. In total, the top ten clones hold under 3.5% of the sample. Here the sequenced sample was CD4+ or CD8+ T cells sorted from blood, taken in a trial of the OX40 agonist ivuxolimab. These receptors all stem from an adult with an advanced solid tumor such as melanoma, head and neck, liver or kidney cancer.

The chain recombines TRBV19 with TRBJ1-1, with TRBD1 as a possible D gene (5 bases). Trimming pared 3 bases from V and 7 bases from J, leaving 12 bases between. The CDR3 covers 13 residues. Germline-derived CDR1 and CDR2 are LNHDA and SQIVND (reference sequence). The CDR3 coding sequence is TGTGCCAGTAGTATGGGGCAGCCCCTTGAAGCTTTCTTT. Translating gives CASSMGQPLEAFF. Based on the CDR3 plus reference TRBV19 and TRBJ1-1, the full variable domain is DGGITQSPKYLFRKEGQNVTLSCEQNLNHDAMYWYRQDPGQGLRLIYYSQIVNDFQKGDIAEGYSVSREKKESFPLTVTSAQKNPTAFYLCASSMGQPLEAFFGQGTRLTVV.

The V and J genes are TRBV4-3 and TRBJ1-2; tentatively, D is TRBD1 (5 bases). Per the germline V gene, CDR1 is LGHNA and CDR2 is YSLEER. The length of the CDR3 is 14 residues. V gave up 4 bases and J gave up 5 bases, with 14 bases separating them. The CDR3 spells CASSRQGGGYGYTF. The CDR3 bases are TGCGCCAGCAGCCGGCAGGGAGGCGGATATGGCTACACCTTC.

This rearrangement joins TRBV5-5 to TRBJ1-4, with no clear D. The germline V gene encodes CDR1 SGHKS and CDR2 YYEKEE (reference sequence). The length of the CDR3 is 15 residues. Trimming shortened V by 2 bases and J by 5 bases, and 13 bases separated the two germline ends. CDR3 region: CASSLLPGLNEKLFF. DNA for the CDR3: TGTGCCAGCAGCTTATTGCCGGGGTTAAATGAAAAACTGTTTTTT. Full variable domain (outside the CDR3, taken from reference TRBV5-5 and TRBJ1-4): DAGVTQSPTHLIKTRGQQVTLRCSPISGHKSVSWYQQVLGQGPQFIFQYYEKEERGRGNFPDRFSARQFPNYSSELNVNALLLGDSALYLCASSLLPGLNEKLFFGSGTQLSVL.

The chain has TRBV5-1 and TRBJ2-3, with 11 bases lining up with TRBD2. The germline V gene encodes CDR1 SGHRS and CDR2 YFSETQ. V was clipped by 5 bases and J by 5 bases; unmatched bases: 13. This CDR3 is 17 amino acids long. CDR3 loop: CASRLLMGSGGEDTQYF. In DNA form, the CDR3 reads TGCGCCAGCAGACTATTGATGGGTAGCGGGGGGGAAGATACGCAGTATTTT.

J is TRBJ2-1 and V is TRBV5-6; 10 bases align to TRBD2. This CDR3 has 17 amino acids. V shed 2 bases, J shed 7 bases, and the junction held 12 bases outside the gene matches. Germline loops: CDR1 SGHDT, CDR2 YYEEEE. CDR3 sequence (DNA): TGTGCCAGCAGCTTAGTCTTCAGCGGGGGGGCCCGGAATGAGCAGTTCTTC. Translating gives CASSLVFSGGARNEQFF.

Here the CDR3 reads CASSPVGNQPQHF. The DNA for the CDR3 is TGTGCCAGCTCACCGGTTGGCAATCAGCCCCAGCATTTT. This chain connects TRBV18 to TRBJ1-5; no firm D call. The CDR3 runs 13 residues. Trimming shortened V by 3 bases and J by 2 bases, and 5 bases separated the two germline ends. Germline lookup yields CDR1 KGHSH and CDR2 LQKENI.

J is TRBJ1-5 and V is TRBV11-2, with 10 positions matching TRBD1. J lost 3 bases, V lost 2 bases, and 4 bases had no gene match. This CDR3 comprises 16 residues. Germline V gene lookup returns CDR1 SGHAT and CDR2 FQNNGV. CDR3 nucleotides: TGTGCCAGCAGCTTATGGGGACAGGGGACCAATCAGCCCCAGCATTTT. Residues: CASSLWGQGTNQPQHF.

V is TRBV28 and J is TRBJ1-1, with D perhaps TRBD1 (6 bases). Trimming left V 7 bases short and J 0 bases short, with 9 bases between. Germline assignment: CDR1 MDHEN and CDR2 SYDVKM. The CDR3 is 13 residues long. The CDR3 protein is CASKQGLNTEAFF. Here the CDR3 DNA reads TGTGCCAGCAAACAGGGCTTGAACACTGAAGCTTTCTTT. The full variable domain, rest sourced from reference TRBV28 and TRBJ1-1, is DVKVTQSSRYLVKRTGEKVFLECVQDMDHENMFWYRQDPGLGLRLIYFSYDVKMKEKGDIPEGYSVSREKKERFSLILESASTNQTSMYLCASKQGLNTEAFFGQGTRLTVV.

This clone was seen a single time. The chain uses TRBV7-9 and TRBJ2-1; the D call may be TRBD1 or TRBD2 (6 bases each). CDR1 SEHNR and CDR2 FQNEAQ come from the germline V gene (reference sequence). The CDR3 is 15 amino acids. Between the trimmed V and J ends, which lost 1 base and 5 bases, there was a span of 12 bases. The DNA of the CDR3 is TGTGCCAGCAGCTTAGGGGGGGCCCCCGACAATGAGCAGTTCTTC. As protein: CASSLGGAPDNEQFF.

V usage is TRBV9 and J usage is TRBJ2-7; 7 nucleotides agree with TRBD1. Looked up from germline, CDR1 is SGDLS and CDR2 is YYNGEE. V lost 0 bases to trimming and J lost 3 bases; unmatched junction nucleotides: 6. The CDR3 sequence is 15 residues long. The DNA of the CDR3 is TGTGCCAGCAGCGTAGCTACGGGACAGCTCTACGAGCAGTACTTC. It encodes CASSVATGQLYEQYF.

V gene TRBV6-5 combines with J gene TRBJ1-2; 7 positions match TRBD1. The CDR3 spans 15 residues. V shed 5 bases and J 2 bases; nucleotides not matched to a gene: 8. Germline CDR1 is MNHEY and CDR2 is SVGAGI. CDR3 in DNA: TGTGCCAGCAGTAGCTGGGACAGTTTCAACTATGGCTACACCTTC. Translating it yields CASSSWDSFNYGYTF.

Worth noting for this clone: Other nucleotide sequences from this sample produce the same CDR3. This chain joins TRBV28 and TRBJ2-1, with D unclear. Between the trimmed V and J ends, which lost 1 base and 10 bases, there was a span of 5 bases. This CDR3 contains 11 residues. The V gene's germline CDR1 is MDHEN and CDR2 SYDVKM. The CDR3 spells CASSLSLEQFF. The CDR3 nucleotides are TGTGCCAGCAGTTTATCTCTAGAGCAGTTCTTC. Combining the CDR3 with reference TRBV28 and TRBJ2-1 gives the whole variable domain DVKVTQSSRYLVKRTGEKVFLECVQDMDHENMFWYRQDPGLGLRLIYFSYDVKMKEKGDIPEGYSVSREKKERFSLILESASTNQTSMYLCASSLSLEQFFGPGTRLTVL.

This clone was observed a few times. This chain uses TRBV2 with TRBJ1-2, with D uncertain. Between the trimmed V and J ends, which lost 2 bases and 8 bases, there was a span of 12 bases. The CDR3 totals 13 residues. Germline CDR1 and CDR2: SNHLY and FYNNEI. CDR3 protein: CASSELGPWGYTF. The CDR3 DNA reads TGTGCCAGCAGTGAATTAGGGCCTTGGGGCTACACCTTC.

Note on this clone: Germline is not matched at one junction end, which may reflect a read error. This sample includes further DNA sequences coding for the same CDR3. This chain connects TRBV9 to TRBJ2-5; a possible D gene is TRBD2 (5 bases). The germline V gene encodes CDR1 SGDLS and CDR2 YYNGEE. CDR3 length equals 15 residues. CDR3 in amino acids: CASSVASIEKETQYF. As DNA, the CDR3 is TGTGCCAGTAGCGTAGCCAGTATAGAGAAAGAGACCCAGTACTTC.